This passage covers 20 T cell receptor beta chains from one sample sequenced in a study of beta chain features in type 1 diabetes. Study-level points and caveats: Across all four CD4+ subsets, people with type 1 diabetes showed modestly shorter TCRB CDR3s.

No antigen has been identified for these receptors. The authors reverse transcribed all of the isolated RNA, so sequencing captured expressed TCRB transcripts. Profiling relied on immunoSEQ multiplex PCR, and the TCRdb table lists in-frame clones only, not all of them. Of about 340,000 clones detected, less than 15% appear once; the ten largest clones hold roughly 0.015%. Sequencing used naive CD4+ T cells from blood. The source of these receptors is a woman aged 18-29 years with type 1 diabetes.

In its sample, this clone was seen a few times. The chain couples TRBV27 to TRBJ1-2; the D gene is possibly TRBD1 (5 bases). The CDR3 runs to 12 residues. V lost 2 bases to trimming and J lost 7 bases, with 8 bases between them. Germline V gene sequence: CDR1 MNHEY, CDR2 SMNVEV (reference sequence). CDR3 sequence (DNA): TGTGCCAGCAGTTTACGTGGGGCTGGCTACACCTTC. Its protein product is CASSLRGAGYTF.

This chain links TRBV19 with TRBJ2-3; 11 bases line up with TRBD2. This CDR3 contains 16 residues. Germline trimming cut 3 bases from V and 2 bases from J; bases unmatched to any gene: 4. Germline CDR1 reads LNHDA; CDR2 reads SQIVND (reference sequence). The CDR3 bases are TGTGCCAGTAGTATGGGGACTAGCGGACCCACAGATACGCAGTATTTT. It is translated as CASSMGTSGPTDTQYF. The whole variable domain, remainder taken from reference TRBV19 and TRBJ2-3, is DGGITQSPKYLFRKEGQNVTLSCEQNLNHDAMYWYRQDPGQGLRLIYYSQIVNDFQKGDIAEGYSVSREKKESFPLTVTSAQKNPTAFYLCASSMGTSGPTDTQYFGPGTRLTVL.

This chain uses TRBV7-8 with TRBJ2-5; 7 nucleotides match TRBD2. The germline gives CDR1 SGHVS, CDR2 FQNEAQ. This CDR3 is built from 16 residues. V shed 4 bases, J shed 5 bases, and the junction held 13 bases outside the gene matches. For the CDR3, the DNA is TGTGCCAGCAGCTCCCTTAGCGGGCCACCGGGGGAGACCCAGTACTTC. This codes for CASSSLSGPPGETQYF.

The rearrangement uses TRBV7-9 and TRBJ2-5; TRBD2 matches at 9 bases. Germline trimming cut 0 bases from V and 5 bases from J; bases unmatched to any gene: 7. Germline V lookup: CDR1 SEHNR, CDR2 FQNEAQ (reference sequence). This CDR3 is 16 amino acids long. The CDR3 nucleotides are TGTGCCAGCAGCTTAGCTGGTAGCGGGAGAGGTGAGACCCAGTACTTC. Encoded protein: CASSLAGSGRGETQYF.

V is TRBV15 and J is TRBJ1-1, with 10 positions matching TRBD1. CDR3 length: 16 amino acids. Germline CDR1 and CDR2: LNHNV and YYDKDF (reference sequence). V was clipped by 3 bases and J by 4 bases; unmatched bases: 8. The CDR3 loop reads CATSSRDRGGGTEAFF. The DNA for the CDR3 is TGTGCCACCAGCAGCCGGGACAGGGGAGGAGGCACTGAAGCTTTCTTT.

This clone was observed a few times. The sample holds other DNA sequences that translate to the same CDR3. The chain joins TRBV18 to TRBJ2-2, with unresolved D. Germline CDR1 is KGHSH and CDR2 is LQKENI. Trimming left V 0 bases short and J 1 base short, with 6 bases between. The CDR3 covers 15 residues. Here the CDR3 reads CASSPPAGNTGELFF. In DNA form, the CDR3 reads TGTGCCAGCTCACCACCTGCAGGGAACACCGGGGAGCTGTTTTTT.

J is TRBJ2-7 and V is TRBV19; 12 bases align to TRBD2. The V segment lost 5 bases and the J segment 4 bases; nucleotides outside the gene matches: 6. The CDR3 spans 15 residues. CDR1 is LNHDA and CDR2 is SQIVND in the germline V gene (reference sequence). The chain's CDR3 is CASSDTSGRRYEQYF. In DNA form, the CDR3 reads TGTGCCAGTAGTGATACTAGCGGGAGGAGGTACGAGCAGTACTTC.

The genes are TRBV5-1 and TRBJ2-7; a weak D match, TRBD2 (5 bases). V lost 8 bases and J 1 base, leaving 7 bases between the germline ends. The CDR3 runs to 11 residues. Germline V lookup: CDR1 SGHRS, CDR2 YFSETQ. CDR3 residues: CASSGSYEQYF. In DNA form, the CDR3 reads TGCGCCAGTTCGGGGTCCTACGAGCAGTACTTC. The full variable domain, with the rest looked up from reference TRBV5-1 and TRBJ2-7, is KAGVTQTPRYLIKTRGQQVTLSCSPISGHRSVSWYQQTPGQGLQFLFEYFSETQRNKGNFPGRFSGRQFSNSRSEMNVSTLELGDSALYLCASSGSYEQYFGPGTRLTVT.

The sample holds a few counts of this clone. This sequence joins TRBV7-9 and TRBJ1-5; D is uncertain. V was trimmed by 4 bases and J by 2 bases, leaving 9 bases between them. This CDR3 contains 14 residues. Per the germline V gene, CDR1 is SEHNR and CDR2 is FQNEAQ (reference sequence). The CDR3 here is CASSSQVGNQPQHF. The CDR3 DNA follows: TGTGCCAGCAGCTCCCAGGTGGGCAATCAGCCCCAGCATTTT.

This chain joins TRBV7-9 and TRBJ2-1; a weak D match, TRBD2 (6 bases). Germline V gives CDR1 SEHNR, CDR2 FQNEAQ (reference sequence). The CDR3 contains 14 residues. V lost 1 base and J lost 6, with 10 bases in between. DNA of the CDR3: TGTGCCAGCAGCTTAGTGGGCGGGGTCAATGAGCAGTTCTTC. This gives the protein CASSLVGGVNEQFF.

The chain is built from TRBV4-1 and TRBJ2-1; 8 nucleotides line up with TRBD2. The CDR3 runs to 17 residues. The V and J ends lost 3 bases and 1 base, in that order; junction bases with no gene match: 8. CDR1 and CDR2 from the germline V gene are MGHRA and YSYEKL. Here the CDR3 DNA reads TGCGCCAGCAGCCAGAGCAACGGGAGGGTTTCCTACAATGAGCAGTTCTTC. This sequence encodes CASSQSNGRVSYNEQFF.

The chain uses TRBV27 and TRBJ2-4; D may be TRBD1 (5 bases). There are 15 residues in the CDR3. The V end lost 3 bases, the J end lost 3 bases, and 12 bases lay between the germline ends. Looked up from germline, CDR1 is MNHEY and CDR2 is SMNVEV (reference sequence). CDR3: CASSFGRAGKNIQYF. In nucleotides, the CDR3 is TGTGCCAGCAGTTTCGGCAGGGCTGGCAAAAACATTCAGTACTTC.

This clone was seen only a few times. V usage is TRBV5-6 and J usage is TRBJ1-5, with TRBD1 matching 7 bases. Germline V CDR1 and CDR2: SGHDT, YYEEEE. The CDR3 has 14 residues. After removal of 4 bases from V and 13 bases from J, the junction contained 14 bases not matched to a gene. The CDR3 spells CASSPGQEEHRQHF. The CDR3 DNA reads TGTGCCAGCAGCCCCGGACAGGAAGAGCATAGACAGCATTTT.

The chain uses TRBV7-8 and TRBJ2-1, with a possible D match to TRBD2 (6 bases). The CDR3 contains 15 residues. CDR1 is SGHVS, CDR2 FQNEAQ, per germline. Trimming left V 1 base short and J 6 bases short, with 13 bases between. The CDR3 loop is CASSLVGGSGNEQFF. For the CDR3, the DNA is TGTGCCAGCAGCTTAGTTGGGGGGAGTGGCAATGAGCAGTTCTTC.

The genes are TRBV27 and TRBJ2-7, with D unresolved. There are 14 residues in the CDR3. Trimming took 5 bases from V and 0 from J, leaving 11 bases between them. Germline V gene lookup returns CDR1 MNHEY and CDR2 SMNVEV (reference sequence). CDR3 DNA sequence: TGTGCCAGCAGTCCTGATTTAGACTCCTACGAGCAGTACTTC. Translation: CASSPDLDSYEQYF.

This clone occurred a few times. The V gene is TRBV5-1, the J gene TRBJ1-1; 8 bases fit TRBD1. Per the germline V gene, CDR1 is SGHRS and CDR2 is YFSETQ. The CDR3 has 15 amino acids. After removal of 4 bases from V and 1 base from J, the junction contained 6 bases not matched to a gene. CDR3 residues: CASSLTGVGNTEAFF. CDR3 nucleotides: TGCGCCAGCAGCCTGACAGGGGTTGGGAACACTGAAGCTTTCTTT.

This clone was counted between two and nine times. CDR3 in DNA: TGTGCCAGCTCCACCGGGAGGGGATACAATGAGCAGTTCTTC. It yields the protein CASSTGRGYNEQFF. This chain joins TRBV28 and TRBJ2-1; 8 bases match TRBD2. The CDR3 covers 14 residues. The V gene's germline CDR1 is MDHEN and CDR2 SYDVKM. V lost 8 bases and J lost 4; bases outside the gene matches: 7.

In this sample, this clone turned up a few times. This sequence joins TRBV28 and TRBJ2-6; D gene uncertain. The CDR3 consists of 15 residues. Trimming shortened V by 4 bases and J by 0 bases, and 7 bases separated the two germline ends. Germline CDR1 is MDHEN and CDR2 is SYDVKM. The DNA of the CDR3 is TGTGCCAGCAGTTCCTCGCGCTCTGGGGCCAACGTCCTGACTTTC. Translating gives CASSSSRSGANVLTF.

This chain uses TRBV27 with TRBJ2-1; D unclear. Trimming removed 7 bases at V and 4 bases at J, with 5 bases between. CDR3 length: 11 residues. Germline V gives CDR1 MNHEY, CDR2 SMNVEV (reference sequence). This CDR3 reads CASMRYNEQFF. The DNA of the CDR3 is TGTGCCAGCATGCGTTACAATGAGCAGTTCTTC.

This rearrangement joins TRBV7-9 to TRBJ1-1; D is unclear. This CDR3 contains 13 residues. V lost 5 bases and J lost 2, with 9 bases in between. Germline CDR1 SEHNR, CDR2 FQNEAQ (reference sequence). The DNA for the CDR3 is TGTGCCAGCAGCCCTTCTCTTAACACTGAAGCTTTCTTT. It translates to CASSPSLNTEAFF.